This T cell receptor beta chain was identified during a study of blood T cells in healthy people across ages (dated by TCRdb to between 2014 and 2016). Regarding the research as a whole: Template switching captured roughly one uniquely barcoded TCR beta cDNA molecule per two T cells in model experiments. The donors were divided into four age groups: young (average about 16 years), middle-aged (about 40), aged (approximately 62) and long-lived (more than 75). Using deep sequencing normalized with unique cDNA molecular identifiers, the study measured how TCR beta repertoire diversity changes with age. To avoid experimental bias, donors of different ages were spread randomly across the sequencing lanes. Two additional independent replicas of 1 million unique cDNA reads from the same blood draw were analyzed for two donors (one aged 18 to 30 and one aged 80 or older).

The research as a whole found: Because the CMV infection status of the donors was unknown, age-related changes in expanded clonotypes may potentially have been confounded. Total diversity estimates from one million sequenced T cells were considered lower bounds and underestimates. As age increased, observed TCR beta diversity per million T cells dropped in a roughly linear way, and a significant reduction was already evident by age about 40. Bulk unsorted PBMC profiling prevented conclusive comparison of naive and antigen-experienced compartments. The long-lived group showed more naive CD4+ T cells, fewer expanded clones and increased TCR diversity than the aged group, suggesting age selection. There was a strong correlation between observed TCR beta diversity and the percentage of naive T cells measured by flow cytometry.

Preparation of the library involved 5' RACE. The data were produced on an Illumina HiSeq 2500. The second PCR ran for about 7 to 11 cycles and used a J-beta primer mix along with a sample-barcoded 5' primer. Each TCR beta cDNA molecule received a unique molecular identifier from a template-switch 5' adaptor carrying 12 random nucleotides. At least 3 million CDR3-containing paired-end reads were obtained from each sample. First-strand cDNA synthesis was performed from all RNA using the Mint cDNA synthesis kit, with priming by a TRBC-specific oligonucleotide. Following uracil-DNA glycosylase treatment, a first 18-cycle PCR with universal primers M1SS and BC2_uni_R was performed on all cDNA. Per the original workflow: Normalization of each sample was performed by random selection of 1 million high-quality reads, each carrying a distinct molecular identifier. Instead of being binned into consensus sequences, reads with shared molecular identifiers were discarded. CDR3 identification, clonotype clustering and error correction used MiTCR with a Q25 quality threshold and the strictest error-elimination algorithm. A nonparametric unseen species model with Euler transformation was used to estimate a lower bound on total TCR beta diversity. The public reads were quality trimmed at Q25 with fastp and then assembled into clones with MiXCR by TCRdb, keeping productive beta chains. Identical CDR3 proteins give one entry, which carries the most common genes and DNA. The V and J calls were not made by the authors but by TCRdb's processing. The sample table contains 1.5 million to 2 million distinct CDR3 sequences; only one count was recorded for about 28% of them. About 8% of the sample belongs to the ten largest clones.

This clonotype was found once. Its antigen target is currently unknown. Base qualities are missing; no much larger clone stands one base away. One read offers little support. The roughly 39 donors, aged roughly 6 to 95 years, were systemically healthy Caucasian individuals from Russia. Ten milliliters of peripheral blood were drawn from each donor into EDTA-treated Vacutainer tubes. Ficoll-Paque density-gradient centrifugation was used to isolate PBMCs, with at least 6.5 million obtained per sample. Total RNA was extracted from PBMCs with Trizol reagent, with at least 6 micrograms obtained per sample. Naive CD45RAhigh/CD27high T cell percentages were measured by flow cytometry on a PBMC aliquot from every donor. This clonotype was obtained from a woman in her thirties in good health. Sequenced input: blood.

The base sequence is TGCGCCAGCAGGAGGGGAAGCGGGGGGGTTAGCTCCTACAATGAGCAGTTCTTC. This codes for CASRRGSGGVSSYNEQFF. The rearrangement combines TRBV5-1 with TRBJ2-1; a stretch of 10 junction bases matches TRBD2. V has 5 bases trimmed and J has 0 bases trimmed; junction bases matching no gene number 11. In the germline V gene, CDR1 corresponds to SGHRS and CDR2 to YFSETQ. Counted from cysteine to phenylalanine, this CDR3 has 18 amino acids. The entry retains the CDR3 DNA only, 54 bases that are in frame from base 1.